This TCR beta chain was identified in a study of radiotherapy plus CTLA-4 blockade in lung cancer. Overall study results and limits: Early clone dynamics of blood T cells, plus interferon-beta, reportedly predicted response best.

To note about this clone: Antigen specificity is unknown.

Method: immunoSEQ multiplex PCR; TCRdb's copy keeps in-frame clones and lacks some. The table shows fewer than 95,000 clones, with under 90% occurring only once. This CDR3 region has 13 residues. Germline values: CDR1 LNHDA, CDR2 SQIVND (reference sequence). Trimming left V 5 bases short and J 2 bases short, with 10 bases between. V is TRBV19 and J is TRBJ2-7, with D possibly being TRBD1 or TRBD2 (5 bases each). Here the sequenced sample was peripheral blood, taken from a patient treated with radiotherapy plus ipilimumab. This clonotype was obtained from a human donor with non-small cell lung cancer who had stable disease on radiotherapy plus ipilimumab. The CDR3 region has the DNA TGTGCCAGTAGTCTGGGACGGGCCTACGAGCAGTACTTC. Translation gives CASSLGRAYEQYF.